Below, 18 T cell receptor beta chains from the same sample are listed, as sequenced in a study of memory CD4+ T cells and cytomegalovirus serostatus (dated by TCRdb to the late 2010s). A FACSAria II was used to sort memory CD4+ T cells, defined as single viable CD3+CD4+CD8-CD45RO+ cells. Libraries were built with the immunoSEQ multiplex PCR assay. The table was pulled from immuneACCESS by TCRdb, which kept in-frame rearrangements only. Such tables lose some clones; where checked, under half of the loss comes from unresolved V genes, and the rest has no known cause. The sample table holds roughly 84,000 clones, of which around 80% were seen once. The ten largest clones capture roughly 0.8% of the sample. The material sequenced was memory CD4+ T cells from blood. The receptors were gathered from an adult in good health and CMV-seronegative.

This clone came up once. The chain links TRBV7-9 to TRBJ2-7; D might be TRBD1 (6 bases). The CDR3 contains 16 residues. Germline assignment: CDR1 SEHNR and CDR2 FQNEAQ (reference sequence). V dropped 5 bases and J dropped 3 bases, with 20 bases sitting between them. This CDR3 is CASSPPQGMTDYEQYF. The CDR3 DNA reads TGTGCCAGCAGCCCCCCACAGGGTATGACGGACTACGAGCAGTACTTC.

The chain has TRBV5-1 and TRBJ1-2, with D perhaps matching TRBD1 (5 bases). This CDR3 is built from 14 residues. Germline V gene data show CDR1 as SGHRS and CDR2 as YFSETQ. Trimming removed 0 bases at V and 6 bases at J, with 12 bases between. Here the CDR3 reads CASSLDPGRDGYTF. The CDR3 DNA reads TGCGCCAGCAGCTTGGACCCGGGGCGCGATGGCTACACCTTC.

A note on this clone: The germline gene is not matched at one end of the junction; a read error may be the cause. For the CDR3, the DNA is TGTGCTAGCAGCTTAACCCCCAATGCCGATACGCAGTATTTT. Translation: CASSLTPNADTQYF. The rearrangement joins TRBV7-7 to TRBJ2-3, with no clear D. The CDR3 consists of 14 residues. The germline V gene encodes CDR1 SSHAT and CDR2 FNYEAQ (reference sequence).

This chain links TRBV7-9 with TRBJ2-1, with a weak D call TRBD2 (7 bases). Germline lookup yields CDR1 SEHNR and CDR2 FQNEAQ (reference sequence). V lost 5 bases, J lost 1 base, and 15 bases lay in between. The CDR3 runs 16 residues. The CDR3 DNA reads TGTGCCAGCAGCCGGAGGGGGGGGATGTCCTACAATGAGCAGTTCTTC. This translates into CASSRRGGMSYNEQFF.

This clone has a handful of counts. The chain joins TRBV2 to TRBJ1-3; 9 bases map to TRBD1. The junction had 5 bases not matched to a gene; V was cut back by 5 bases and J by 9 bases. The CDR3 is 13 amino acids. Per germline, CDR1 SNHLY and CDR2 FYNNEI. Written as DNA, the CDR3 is TGTGCCAGCAGTTTCGGACAGGGGATCACCATATATTTT. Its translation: CASSFGQGITIYF.

The CDR3: CAIRAAGPTDTQYF. The CDR3 bases are TGTGCCATCAGAGCAGCGGGACCCACAGATACGCAGTATTTT. V is TRBV10-3 and J is TRBJ2-3; 7 nucleotides match TRBD2. The germline V gene encodes CDR1 ENHRY and CDR2 SYGVKD. The CDR3 runs to 14 residues. With 6 bases clipped from V and 2 bases from J, the junction kept 5 bases outside the gene matches.

CDR3 in amino acids: CASSYYGGNEQFF. The CDR3 region has the DNA TGTGCCAGCAGTTACTACGGGGGTAATGAGCAGTTCTTC. The chain links TRBV6-5 to TRBJ2-1; tentative D call: TRBD2 (6 bases). The CDR3 consists of 13 residues. Germline CDR1 MNHEY, CDR2 SVGAGI. Trimming shortened V by 1 base and J by 7 bases, and 8 bases separated the two germline ends.

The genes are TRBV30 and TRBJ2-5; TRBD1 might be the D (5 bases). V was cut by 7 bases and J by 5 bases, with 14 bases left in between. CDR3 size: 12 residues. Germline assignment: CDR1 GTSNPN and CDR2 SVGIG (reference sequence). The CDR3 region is CAFGHSGETQYF. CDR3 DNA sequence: TGTGCCTTTGGACATTCCGGGGAGACCCAGTACTTC.

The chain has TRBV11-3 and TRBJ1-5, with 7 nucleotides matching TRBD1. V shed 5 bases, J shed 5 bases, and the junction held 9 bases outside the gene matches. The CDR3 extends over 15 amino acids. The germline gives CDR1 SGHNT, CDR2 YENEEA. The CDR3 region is CASSAQAGGDQPQHF. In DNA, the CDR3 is TGTGCCAGCAGCGCACAGGCAGGGGGGGATCAGCCCCAGCATTTT.

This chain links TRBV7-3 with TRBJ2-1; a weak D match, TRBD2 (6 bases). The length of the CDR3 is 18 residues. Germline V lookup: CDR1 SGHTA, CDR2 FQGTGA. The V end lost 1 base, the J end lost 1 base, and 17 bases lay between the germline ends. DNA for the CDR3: TGTGCCAGCAGCTTAAATCCCGGGACTCAAATTTCCTACAATGAGCAGTTCTTC. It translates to CASSLNPGTQISYNEQFF.

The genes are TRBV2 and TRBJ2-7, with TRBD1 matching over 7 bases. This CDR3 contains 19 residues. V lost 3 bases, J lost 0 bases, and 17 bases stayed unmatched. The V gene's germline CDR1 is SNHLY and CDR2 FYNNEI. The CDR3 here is CASSDAATGLPRSSYEQYF. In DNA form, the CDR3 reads TGTGCCAGCAGTGACGCCGCGACAGGGCTACCCCGGAGCTCCTACGAGCAGTACTTC.

The CDR3 region has the DNA TGTGCCAGCAGTTACTCGGGACAGAACTATGGCTACACCTTC. Protein sequence: CASSYSGQNYGYTF. The rearrangement links TRBV6-5 to TRBJ1-2, with 7 bases matching TRBD1. The CDR3 runs 14 residues. The V gene end was trimmed by 0 bases and the J gene end by 2 bases; junction bases not matched to a gene: 0. Germline values: CDR1 MNHEY, CDR2 SVGAGI.

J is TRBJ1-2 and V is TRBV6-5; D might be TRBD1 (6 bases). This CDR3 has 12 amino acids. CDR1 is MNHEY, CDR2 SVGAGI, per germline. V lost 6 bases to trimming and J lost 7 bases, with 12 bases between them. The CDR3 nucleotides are TGTGCCAGCAGCCCGCGGGGGGCTGGCTACACCTTC. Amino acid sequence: CASSPRGAGYTF.

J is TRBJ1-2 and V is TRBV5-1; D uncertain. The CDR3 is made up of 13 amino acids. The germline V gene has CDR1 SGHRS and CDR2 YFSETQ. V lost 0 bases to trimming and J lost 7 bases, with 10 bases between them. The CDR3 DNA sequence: TGCGCCAGCAGCTTGGGGGCTACCTCTGGCTACACCTTC. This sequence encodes CASSLGATSGYTF.

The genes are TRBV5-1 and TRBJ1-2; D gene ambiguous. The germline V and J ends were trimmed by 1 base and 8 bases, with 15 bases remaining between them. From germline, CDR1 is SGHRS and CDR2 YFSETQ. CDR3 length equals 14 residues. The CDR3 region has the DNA TGCGCCAGCAGCTTGTCGGACTATAATTGGGGCTACACCTTC. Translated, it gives CASSLSDYNWGYTF.

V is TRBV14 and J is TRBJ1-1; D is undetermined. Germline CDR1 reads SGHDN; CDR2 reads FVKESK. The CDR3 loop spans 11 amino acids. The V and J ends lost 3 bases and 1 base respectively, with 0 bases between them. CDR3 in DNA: TGTGCCAGCAGCCAGAACACTGAAGCTTTCTTT. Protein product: CASSQNTEAFF.

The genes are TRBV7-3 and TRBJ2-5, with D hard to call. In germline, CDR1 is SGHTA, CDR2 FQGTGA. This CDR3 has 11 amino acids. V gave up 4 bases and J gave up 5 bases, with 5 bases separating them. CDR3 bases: TGTGCCAGCAGCTCCGGGGAGACCCAGTACTTC. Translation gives CASSSGETQYF.

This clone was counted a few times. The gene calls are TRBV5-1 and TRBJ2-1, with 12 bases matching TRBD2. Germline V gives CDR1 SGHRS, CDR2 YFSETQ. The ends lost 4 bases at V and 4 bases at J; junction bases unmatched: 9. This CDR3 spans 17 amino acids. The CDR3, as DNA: TGCGCCAGCAGCCCTTCTAGCGGGGGGGCAGGGTACAATGAGCAGTTCTTC. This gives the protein CASSPSSGGAGYNEQFF.